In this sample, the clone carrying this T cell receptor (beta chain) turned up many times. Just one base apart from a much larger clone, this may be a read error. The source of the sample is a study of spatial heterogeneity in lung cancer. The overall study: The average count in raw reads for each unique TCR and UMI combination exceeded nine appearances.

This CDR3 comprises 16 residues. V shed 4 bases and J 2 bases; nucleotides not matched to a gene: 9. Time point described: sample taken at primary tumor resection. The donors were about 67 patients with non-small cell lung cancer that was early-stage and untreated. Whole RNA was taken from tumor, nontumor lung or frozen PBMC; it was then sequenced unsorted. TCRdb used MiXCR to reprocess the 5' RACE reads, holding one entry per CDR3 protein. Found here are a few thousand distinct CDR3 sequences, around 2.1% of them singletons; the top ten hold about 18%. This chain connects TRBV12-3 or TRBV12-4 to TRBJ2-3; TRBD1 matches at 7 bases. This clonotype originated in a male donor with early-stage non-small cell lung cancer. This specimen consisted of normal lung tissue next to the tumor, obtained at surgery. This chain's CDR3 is CASSSGTASFTDTQYF. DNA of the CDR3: TGTGCCAGCAGTTCGGGGACAGCCAGCTTCACAGATACGCAGTATTTT.